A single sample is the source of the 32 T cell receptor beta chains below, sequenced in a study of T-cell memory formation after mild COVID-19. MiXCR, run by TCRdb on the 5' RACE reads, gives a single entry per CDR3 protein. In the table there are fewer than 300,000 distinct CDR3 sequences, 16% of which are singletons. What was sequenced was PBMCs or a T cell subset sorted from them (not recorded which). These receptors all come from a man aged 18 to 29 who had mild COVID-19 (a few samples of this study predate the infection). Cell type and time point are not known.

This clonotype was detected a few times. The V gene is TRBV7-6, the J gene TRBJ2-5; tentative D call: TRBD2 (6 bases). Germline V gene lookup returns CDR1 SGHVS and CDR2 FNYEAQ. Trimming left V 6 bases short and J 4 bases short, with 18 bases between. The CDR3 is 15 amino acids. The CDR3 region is CASRSRLAPGETQYF. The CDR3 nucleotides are TGTGCCAGCAGGTCCAGGCTAGCGCCCGGAGAGACCCAGTACTTC.

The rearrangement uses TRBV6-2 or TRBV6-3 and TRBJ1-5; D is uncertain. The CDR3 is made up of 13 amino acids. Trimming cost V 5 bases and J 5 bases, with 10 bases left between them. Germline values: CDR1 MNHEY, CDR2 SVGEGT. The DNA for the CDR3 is TGTGCCAGCAGTCATCCTAATTATCAGCCCCAGCATTTT. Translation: CASSHPNYQPQHF.

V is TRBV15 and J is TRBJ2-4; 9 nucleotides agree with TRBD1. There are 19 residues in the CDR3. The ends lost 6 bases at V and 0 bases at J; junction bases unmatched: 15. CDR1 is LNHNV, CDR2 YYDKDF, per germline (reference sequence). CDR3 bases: TGTGCCACCAGTGGGACAGGGAGCGGTGGGAGCTTAGCCAAAAACATTCAGTACTTC. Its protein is CATSGTGSGGSLAKNIQYF. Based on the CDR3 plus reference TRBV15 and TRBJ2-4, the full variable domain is DAMVIQNPRYQVTQFGKPVTLSCSQTLNHNVMYWYQQKSSQAPKLLFHYYDKDFNNEADTPDNFQSRRPNTSFCFLDIRSPGLGDTAMYLCATSGTGSGGSLAKNIQYFGAGTRLSVL.

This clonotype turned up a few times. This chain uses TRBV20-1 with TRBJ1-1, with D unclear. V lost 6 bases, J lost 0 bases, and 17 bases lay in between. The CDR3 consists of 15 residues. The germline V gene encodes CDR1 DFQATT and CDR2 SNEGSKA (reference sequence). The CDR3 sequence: CSAPRPGSMNTEAFF. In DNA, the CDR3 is TGCAGTGCACCACGACCTGGGAGCATGAACACTGAAGCTTTCTTT.

In nucleotides, the CDR3 is TGTGCCAACCTGGATGGGGGTGGCTACACCTTC. This codes for CANLDGGGYTF. V usage is TRBV7-9 and J usage is TRBJ1-2, with D tentatively TRBD1 (5 bases). Per the germline V gene, CDR1 is SEHNR and CDR2 is FQNEAQ (reference sequence). This CDR3 is built from 11 residues. The ends were cut back, 10 bases at V and 7 bases at J, with 13 bases in the middle.

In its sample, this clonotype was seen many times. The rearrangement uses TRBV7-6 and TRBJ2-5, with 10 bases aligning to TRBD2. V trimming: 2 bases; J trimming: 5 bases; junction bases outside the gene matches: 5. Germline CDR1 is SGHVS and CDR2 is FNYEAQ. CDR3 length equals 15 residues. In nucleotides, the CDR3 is TGTGCCAGCAGCTTAACGCTAGCGGGGGCGGAGACCCAGTACTTC. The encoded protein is CASSLTLAGAETQYF.

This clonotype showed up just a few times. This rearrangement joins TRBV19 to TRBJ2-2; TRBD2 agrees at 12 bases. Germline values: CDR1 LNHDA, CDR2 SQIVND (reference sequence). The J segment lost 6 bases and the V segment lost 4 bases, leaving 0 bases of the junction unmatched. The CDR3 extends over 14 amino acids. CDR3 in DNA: TGTGCCAGTAGTAGACTAGCGGGGGCCGGGGAGCTGTTTTTT. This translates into CASSRLAGAGELFF.

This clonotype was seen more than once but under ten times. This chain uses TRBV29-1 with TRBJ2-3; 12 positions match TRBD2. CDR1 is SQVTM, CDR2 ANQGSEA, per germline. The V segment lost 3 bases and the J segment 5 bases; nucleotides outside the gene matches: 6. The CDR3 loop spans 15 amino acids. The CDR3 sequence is CSVDELAGGGDTQYF. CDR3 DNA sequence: TGCAGCGTTGACGAACTAGCGGGGGGCGGAGATACGCAGTATTTT.

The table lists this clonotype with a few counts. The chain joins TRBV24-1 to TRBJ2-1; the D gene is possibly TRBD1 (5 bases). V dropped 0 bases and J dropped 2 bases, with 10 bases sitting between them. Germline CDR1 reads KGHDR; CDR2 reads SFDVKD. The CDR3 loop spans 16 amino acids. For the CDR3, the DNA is TGTGCCACCAGTGATTTGAAGGGGCAAACCTACAATGAGCAGTTCTTC. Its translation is CATSDLKGQTYNEQFF.

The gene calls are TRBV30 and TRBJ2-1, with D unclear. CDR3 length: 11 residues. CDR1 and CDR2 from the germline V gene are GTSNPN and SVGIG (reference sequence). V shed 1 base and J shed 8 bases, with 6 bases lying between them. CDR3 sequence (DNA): TGTGCCTGGAGTGAATTTTATGAGCAGTTCTTC. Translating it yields CAWSEFYEQFF.

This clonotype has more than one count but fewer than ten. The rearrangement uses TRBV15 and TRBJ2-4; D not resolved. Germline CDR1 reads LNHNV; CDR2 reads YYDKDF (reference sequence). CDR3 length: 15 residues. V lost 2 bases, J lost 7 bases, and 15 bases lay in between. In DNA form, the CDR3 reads TGTGCCACCAGCAGAACTGTGACAATCACGAACATTCAGTACTTC. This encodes CATSRTVTITNIQYF.

The CDR3 DNA is TGTGCCAGTAGCGAAGGGGTTTGGAATTCACCCCTCCACTTT. Protein sequence: CASSEGVWNSPLHF. The chain uses TRBV19 and TRBJ1-6; D possibly corresponds to TRBD1 (5 bases). Germline CDR1 reads LNHDA; CDR2 reads SQIVND (reference sequence). The V end lost 6 bases, the J end lost 7 bases, and 13 bases lay between the germline ends. The CDR3 has 14 amino acids.

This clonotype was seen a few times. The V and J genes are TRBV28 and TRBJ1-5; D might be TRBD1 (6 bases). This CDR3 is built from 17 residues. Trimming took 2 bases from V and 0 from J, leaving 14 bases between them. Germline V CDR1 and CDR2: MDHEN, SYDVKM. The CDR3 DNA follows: TGTGCCAGCAGTTTAGAGACCAGGGGATATAGCAATCAGCCCCAGCATTTT. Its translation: CASSLETRGYSNQPQHF.

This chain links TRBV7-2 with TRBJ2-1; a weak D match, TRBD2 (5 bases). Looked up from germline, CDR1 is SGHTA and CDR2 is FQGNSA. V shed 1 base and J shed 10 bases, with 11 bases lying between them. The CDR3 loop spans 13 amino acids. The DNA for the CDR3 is TGTGCCAGCAGCTTAGTGACTATGGGGGAGCAGTTCTTC. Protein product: CASSLVTMGEQFF.

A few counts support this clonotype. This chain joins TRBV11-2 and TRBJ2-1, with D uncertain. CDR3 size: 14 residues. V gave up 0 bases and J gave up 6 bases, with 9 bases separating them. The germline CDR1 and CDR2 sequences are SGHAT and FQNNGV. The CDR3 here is CASSLDRWGNEQFF. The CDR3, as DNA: TGTGCCAGCAGCTTAGATCGATGGGGCAATGAGCAGTTCTTC.

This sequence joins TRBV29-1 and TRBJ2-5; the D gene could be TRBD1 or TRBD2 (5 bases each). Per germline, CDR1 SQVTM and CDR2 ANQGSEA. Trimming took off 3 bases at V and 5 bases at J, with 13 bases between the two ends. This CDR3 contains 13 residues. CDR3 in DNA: TGCAGCGTTGACCCGGGACGACGTGAGACCCAGTACTTC. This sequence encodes CSVDPGRRETQYF.

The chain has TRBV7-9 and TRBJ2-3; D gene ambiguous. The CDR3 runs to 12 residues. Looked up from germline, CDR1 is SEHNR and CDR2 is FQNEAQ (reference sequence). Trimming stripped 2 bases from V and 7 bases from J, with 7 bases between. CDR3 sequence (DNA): TGTGCCAGCAGCTTACGAGGCAATACGCAGTATTTT. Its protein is CASSLRGNTQYF. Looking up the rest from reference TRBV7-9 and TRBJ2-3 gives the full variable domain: DTGVSQNPRHKITKRGQNVTFRCDPISEHNRLYWYRQTLGQGPEFLTYFQNEAQLEKSRLLSDRFSAERPKGSFSTLEIQRTEQGDSAMYLCASSLRGNTQYFGPGTRLTVL.

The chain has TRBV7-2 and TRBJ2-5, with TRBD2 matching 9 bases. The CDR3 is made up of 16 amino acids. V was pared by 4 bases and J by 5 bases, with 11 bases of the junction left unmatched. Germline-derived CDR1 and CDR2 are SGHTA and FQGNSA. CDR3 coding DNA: TGTGCCAGCAGCTCACGTTGGCGGGGGGGAGTCGAGACCCAGTACTTC. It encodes CASSSRWRGGVETQYF.

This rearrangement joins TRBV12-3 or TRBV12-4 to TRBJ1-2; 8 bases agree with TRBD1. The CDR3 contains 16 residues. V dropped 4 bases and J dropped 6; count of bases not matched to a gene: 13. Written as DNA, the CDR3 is TGTGCCAGCAGTTGGGCCGCAGGGGGCGATTCAGATGGCTACACCTTC. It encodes CASSWAAGGDSDGYTF.

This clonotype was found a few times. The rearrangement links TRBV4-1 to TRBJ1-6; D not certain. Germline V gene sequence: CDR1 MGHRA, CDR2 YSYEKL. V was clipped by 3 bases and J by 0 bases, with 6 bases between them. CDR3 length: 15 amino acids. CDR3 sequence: CASSHGSSYNSPLHF. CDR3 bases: TGCGCCAGCAGCCACGGGAGCTCCTATAATTCACCCCTCCACTTT.

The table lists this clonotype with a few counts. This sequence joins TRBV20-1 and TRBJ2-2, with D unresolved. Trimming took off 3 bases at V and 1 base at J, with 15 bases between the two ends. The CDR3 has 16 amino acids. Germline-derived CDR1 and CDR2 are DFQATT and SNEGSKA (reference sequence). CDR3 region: CSARQAGMMNTGELFF. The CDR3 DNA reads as TGCAGTGCTAGGCAGGCCGGTATGATGAACACCGGGGAGCTGTTTTTT.

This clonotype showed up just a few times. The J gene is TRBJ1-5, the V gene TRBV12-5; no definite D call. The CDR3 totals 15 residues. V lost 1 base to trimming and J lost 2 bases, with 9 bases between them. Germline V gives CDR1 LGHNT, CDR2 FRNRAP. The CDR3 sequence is CASGLAADGNQPQHF. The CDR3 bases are TGTGCTAGTGGTTTGGCCGCGGACGGCAATCAGCCCCAGCATTTT.

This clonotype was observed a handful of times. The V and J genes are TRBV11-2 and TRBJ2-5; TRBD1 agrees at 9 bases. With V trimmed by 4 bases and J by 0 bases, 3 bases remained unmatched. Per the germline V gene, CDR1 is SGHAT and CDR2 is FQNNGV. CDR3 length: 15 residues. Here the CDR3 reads CASSWNRGHQETQYF. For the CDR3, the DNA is TGTGCCAGCAGCTGGAACAGGGGGCACCAAGAGACCCAGTACTTC.

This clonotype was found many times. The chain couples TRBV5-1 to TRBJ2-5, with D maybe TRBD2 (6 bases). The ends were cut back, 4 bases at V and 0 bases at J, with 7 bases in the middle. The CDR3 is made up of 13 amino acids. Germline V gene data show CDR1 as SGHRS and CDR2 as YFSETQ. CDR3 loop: CASSAGYQETQYF. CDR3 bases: TGCGCCAGCAGCGCGGGGTACCAAGAGACCCAGTACTTC.

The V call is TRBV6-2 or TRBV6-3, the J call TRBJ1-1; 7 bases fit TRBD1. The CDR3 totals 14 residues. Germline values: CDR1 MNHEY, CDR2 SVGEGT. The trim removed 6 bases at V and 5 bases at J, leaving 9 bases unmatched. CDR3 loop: CASSLQGVYTEAFF. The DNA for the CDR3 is TGTGCCAGCAGCCTCCAGGGGGTGTATACTGAAGCTTTCTTT.

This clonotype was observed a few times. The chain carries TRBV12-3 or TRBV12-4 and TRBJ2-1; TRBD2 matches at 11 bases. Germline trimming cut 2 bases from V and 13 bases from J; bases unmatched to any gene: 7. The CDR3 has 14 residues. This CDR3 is CASSLLASGRTQFF. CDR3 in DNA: TGTGCCAGCAGTTTATTGGCTAGCGGGAGGACTCAGTTCTTC.

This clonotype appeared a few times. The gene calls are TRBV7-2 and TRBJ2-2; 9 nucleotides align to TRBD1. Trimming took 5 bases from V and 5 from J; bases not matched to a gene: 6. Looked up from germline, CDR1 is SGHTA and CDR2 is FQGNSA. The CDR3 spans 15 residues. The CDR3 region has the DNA TGTGCCAGCAGCACAGGGGGCTTAAGGACCGGGGAGCTGTTTTTT. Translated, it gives CASSTGGLRTGELFF.

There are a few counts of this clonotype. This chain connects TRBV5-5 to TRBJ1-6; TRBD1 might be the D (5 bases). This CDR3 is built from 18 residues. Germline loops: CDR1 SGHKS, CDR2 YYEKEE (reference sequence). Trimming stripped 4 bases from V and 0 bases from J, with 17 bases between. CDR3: CASSAYRSFSSYNSPLHF. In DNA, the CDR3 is TGTGCCAGCAGCGCCTACAGGTCCTTCAGCTCCTATAATTCACCCCTCCACTTT. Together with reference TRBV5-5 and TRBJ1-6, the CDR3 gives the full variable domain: DAGVTQSPTHLIKTRGQQVTLRCSPISGHKSVSWYQQVLGQGPQFIFQYYEKEERGRGNFPDRFSARQFPNYSSELNVNALLLGDSALYLCASSAYRSFSSYNSPLHFGNGTRLTVT.

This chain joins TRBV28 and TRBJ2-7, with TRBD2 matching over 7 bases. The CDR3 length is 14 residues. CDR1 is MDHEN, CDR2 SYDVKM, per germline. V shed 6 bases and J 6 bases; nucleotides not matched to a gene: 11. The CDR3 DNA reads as TGTGCCAGCAGCTACACAATTGGGGGGGGCGAGCAGTACTTC. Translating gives CASSYTIGGGEQYF.

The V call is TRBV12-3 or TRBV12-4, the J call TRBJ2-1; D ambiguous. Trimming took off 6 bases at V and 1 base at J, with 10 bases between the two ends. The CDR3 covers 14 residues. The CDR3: CASSGWRSYNEQFF. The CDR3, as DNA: TGTGCCAGCAGCGGGTGGAGATCCTACAATGAGCAGTTCTTC.

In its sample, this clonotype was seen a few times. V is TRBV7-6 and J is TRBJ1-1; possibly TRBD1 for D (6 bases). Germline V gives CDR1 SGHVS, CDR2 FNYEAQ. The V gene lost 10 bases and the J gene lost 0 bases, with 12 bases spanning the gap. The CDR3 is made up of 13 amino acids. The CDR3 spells CAIGGVMNTEAFF. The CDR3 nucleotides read TGTGCCATCGGGGGCGTCATGAACACTGAAGCTTTCTTT.

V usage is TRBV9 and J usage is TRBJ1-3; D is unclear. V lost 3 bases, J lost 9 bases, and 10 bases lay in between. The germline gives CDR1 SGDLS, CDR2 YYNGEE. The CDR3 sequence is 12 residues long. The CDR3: CASSAVRSTIYF. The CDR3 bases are TGTGCCAGCAGCGCCGTCCGAAGCACCATATATTTT.